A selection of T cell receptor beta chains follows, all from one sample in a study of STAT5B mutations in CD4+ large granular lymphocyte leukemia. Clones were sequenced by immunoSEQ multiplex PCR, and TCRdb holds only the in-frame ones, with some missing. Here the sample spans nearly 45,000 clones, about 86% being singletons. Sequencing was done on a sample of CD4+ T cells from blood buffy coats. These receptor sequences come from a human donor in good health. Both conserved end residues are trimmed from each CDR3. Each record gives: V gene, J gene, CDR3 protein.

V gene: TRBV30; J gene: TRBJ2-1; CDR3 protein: AWGGTRTSGRYNEQF
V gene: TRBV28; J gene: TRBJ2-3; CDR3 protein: ASSLSGLATTDTQY
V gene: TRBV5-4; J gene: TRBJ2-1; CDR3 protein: ASSTGTSGMSSYNEQF
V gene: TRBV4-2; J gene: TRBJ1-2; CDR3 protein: ASSLHYRGRDYGYT
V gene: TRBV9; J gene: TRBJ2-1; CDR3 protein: ASSVGPSGTYNEQF
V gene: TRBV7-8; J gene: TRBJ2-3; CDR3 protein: ASSLANRNLPSTDTQY
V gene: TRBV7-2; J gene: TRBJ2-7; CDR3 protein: ASRQGLAGVYEQY
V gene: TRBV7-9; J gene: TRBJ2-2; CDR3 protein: ASRPRSGTANTGELF
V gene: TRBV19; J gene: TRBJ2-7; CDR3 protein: ASSISGTGTYEQY
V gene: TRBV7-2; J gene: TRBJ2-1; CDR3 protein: ASSLALAEQF
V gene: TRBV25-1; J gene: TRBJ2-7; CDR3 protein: ASSEILPPGLAVYEQY
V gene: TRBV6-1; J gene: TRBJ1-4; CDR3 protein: ASSENVGQGDEKLF
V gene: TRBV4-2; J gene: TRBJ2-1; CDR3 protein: ASSQDAASGAYNEQF
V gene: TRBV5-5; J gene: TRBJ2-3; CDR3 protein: ASSLGLLGGTDTQY
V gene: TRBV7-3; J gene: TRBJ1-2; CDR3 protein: ASSLGAGTGSGYT
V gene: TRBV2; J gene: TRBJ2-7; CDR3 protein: ASSEPAGVENEQY
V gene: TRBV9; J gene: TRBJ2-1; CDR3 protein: ASSTDRATYNEQF
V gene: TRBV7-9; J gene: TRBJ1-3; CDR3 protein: ASSSGTVSGNTIY
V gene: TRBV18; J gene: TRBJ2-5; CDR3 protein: ASSGAETQY